Here is one TCR beta chain with its context. At one boundary the junction diverges from the germline segment, which might be a read error. The germline V gene has CDR1 SSHAT and CDR2 FNYEAQ (reference sequence). The CDR3 covers 16 residues. The sample originates from a study of cytomegalovirus exposure and HLA in healthy donors. Primers included in the PCR were 60 Vbeta and 13 Jbeta primers. In the original analysis: Unique TCR beta chains totaled roughly 80 million in a later count, with 8.5 million to 12 million of them shared. Produced via immunoSEQ multiplex PCR; TCRdb's table is partial and in-frame only. V and J calls and clone size come straight from that table; D and trimming were deduced from the DNA. The sample consists of fewer than 100,000 clones, almost 80% of them appearing once.

Sequencing used PBMCs. This TCR was sampled from a female donor in good health and CMV-seronegative. The chain recombines TRBV7-7 with TRBJ2-2; 8 bases line up with TRBD1. For the CDR3, the DNA is TGTGCTAGCAGCGCGCAGGGGGCAATAAACACCGGGGAGCTGTTTTTT. The encoded protein is CASSAQGAINTGELFF.